This is a list of T cell receptor beta chains from one sample in a study of TIL therapy for anti-PD-1-resistant metastatic lung cancer. Clones were read by immunoSEQ multiplex PCR, and TCRdb kept only the in-frame ones, dropping some. The repertoire consists of just under 60,000 clones, with under 75% occurring once and the leading ten covering roughly 7%. Material: blood, obtained at baseline. The receptor source for this set is a person between 25 and 80 years old with non-small cell lung cancer. CDR3s include the opening cysteine and the closing phenylalanine or tryptophan. Fields, in order: clone size, J gene, V gene, D gene, CDR3 DNA, CDR3 protein. The D gene is left open where the match is weak. Where a row states a size, it is once, few, many or the class of an expanded clone; other rows omit it.

-,TRBJ2-1,TRBV6-1,TRBD2,TGTGCCAGCAGGGTAGCGGGGGACCTTGGCAAGTTCTTC,CASRVAGDLGKFF
-,TRBJ2-5,TRBV5-1,-,TGCGCCAGCAGCGTAGGGGGGCCCCATGAGACCCAGTACTTC,CASSVGGPHETQYF
once,TRBJ2-5,TRBV14,-,TGTGCCAACCAAAGGGGGGAACTACAAGAGACCCAGTACTTC,CANQRGELQETQYF
few,TRBJ2-7,TRBV2,-,TGTGCCAGCAGTGTGGAGACAGGCTACGAGCAGTACTTC,CASSVETGYEQYF
-,TRBJ2-7,TRBV7-9,TRBD1,TGTGCCAGCAGCTCCGGGACAGACTATCCCTACTTC,CASSSGTDYPYF
once,TRBJ2-1,TRBV7-8,-,TGTGCCAGCAGCCCCCTAGGCCTGCAGAACAATGAGCAGTTCTTC,CASSPLGLQNNEQFF
-,TRBJ2-7,TRBV29-1,TRBD1,TGCAGCGTTGAGGTCAACGGACAGGGTGGCGAGCAGTACTTC,CSVEVNGQGGEQYF
-,TRBJ1-1,TRBV2,-,TGTGCCAGCAGCCGGAGGGGGATGAACACTGAAGCTTTCTTT,CASSRRGMNTEAFF
-,TRBJ2-7,TRBV18,TRBD2,TGTGCCAGCTCACCAGGCGGGAGCTCCTACGAGCAGTACTTC,CASSPGGSSYEQYF
-,TRBJ1-2,TRBV4-2,TRBD1,TGTGCCAGCAGCCTCCGGGACAGGGTTCTTCCGTCTAGTGGCTACACCTTC,CASSLRDRVLPSSGYTF
-,TRBJ2-5,TRBV6-1,TRBD1,TGTGCCAGCAGTGAATATTCAGGGGGCTCAGTGACCCAGTACTTC,CASSEYSGGSVTQYF